This TCR beta chain was observed in a study of regulatory T cells in long-lasting Graves disease. Study outcomes and limitations: TRBV28, TRBJ1-2 and TRBJ2-5 were segments that persistent disease favored. It was possible that the small sample size reduced accuracy.

Per the germline V gene, CDR1 is SEHNR and CDR2 is FQNEAQ (reference sequence). CDR3 length equals 18 residues. Trimming took 5 bases from V and 8 from J, leaving 27 bases between them. Time point noted: newly diagnosed GD, antithyroid drugs for less than 3 months. Extracted RNA from PBMCs served as the source of the TCR library. For TCR beta, libraries came from iRepertoire HTBI primers and Arm-PCR of CDR3 regions. Original methodology: Detected in the samples were around 59 TRBV and around 15 TRBJ segments. A single record per CDR3 protein comes from TCRdb applying MiXCR to the multiplex PCR reads. The V and J calls and clone size are TCRdb's, not the authors'. The table has more than 450,000 distinct CDR3 sequences, more than 10% seen once. As regards this clonotype: Its cognate antigen is unknown.

The sample was also reused in another study, on T cells in Graves' hyperthyroidism and ophthalmopathy. This second study notes: The HTBI primer set was used in a first-round RT-PCR of the TCR CDR3.

This clonotype was sampled from a woman under 40 with Graves disease. The chain joins TRBV7-9 to TRBJ1-4; D uncertain. The material sequenced was peripheral blood mononuclear cells (PBMCs), taken at new diagnosis, from a patient treated with antithyroid drugs. The CDR3 spells CASSETTGEGTLYEKLFF. In DNA, the CDR3 is TGTGCCAGCAGCGAAACGACCGGGGAGGGTACCCTTTACGAAAAACTGTTTTTT.